What follows is one TCR beta chain and its context. Germline V CDR1 and CDR2: SGHTA, FQGTGA. Trimming stripped 3 bases from V and 0 bases from J, with 9 bases between. CDR3 size: 15 residues. Purities in excess of 95% were seen in all sorted populations. The record originates from a study of beta chain features in type 1 diabetes. Reverse transcribing all isolated RNA meant expressed TCRB transcripts were sequenced. Here immunoSEQ multiplex PCR was the method, and the copy in TCRdb shows in-frame clones only, minus some. The repertoire includes 350,000 to 450,000 clones, less than 15% of them detected once, and around 0.02% sits in the top ten.

The chain carries TRBV7-3 and TRBJ2-1, with D perhaps TRBD1 (5 bases). The receptor comes from a young woman in good health. Input material: naive CD4+ T cells from blood. The chain's CDR3 is CASSFQGSSYNEQFF. The CDR3 DNA follows: TGTGCCAGCAGCTTTCAGGGAAGCTCCTACAATGAGCAGTTCTTC.